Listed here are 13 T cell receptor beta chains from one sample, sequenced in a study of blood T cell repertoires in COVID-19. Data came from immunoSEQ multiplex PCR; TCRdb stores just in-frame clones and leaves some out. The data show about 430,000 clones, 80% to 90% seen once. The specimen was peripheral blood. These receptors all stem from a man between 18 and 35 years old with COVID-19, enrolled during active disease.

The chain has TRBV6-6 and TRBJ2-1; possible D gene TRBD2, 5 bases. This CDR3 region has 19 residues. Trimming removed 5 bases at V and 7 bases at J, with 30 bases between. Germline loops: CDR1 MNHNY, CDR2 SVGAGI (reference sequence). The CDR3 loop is CASSRIDGSVPLRENEQFF. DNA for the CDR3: TGTGCCAGCAGTCGAATAGACGGCTCCGTGCCATTGAGGGAAAATGAGCAGTTCTTC.

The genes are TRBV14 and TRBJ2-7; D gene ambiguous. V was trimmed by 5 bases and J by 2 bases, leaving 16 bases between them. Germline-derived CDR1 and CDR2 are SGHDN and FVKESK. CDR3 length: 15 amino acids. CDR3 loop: CASSNKGVAAYEQYF. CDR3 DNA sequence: TGTGCCAGCAGCAATAAAGGAGTCGCGGCCTACGAGCAGTACTTC.

Here the CDR3 DNA reads TGTGCCAGCAGTGGCCAGGGCAGTAGGGAGACCCAGTACTTC. This encodes CASSGQGSRETQYF. The gene calls are TRBV2 and TRBJ2-5, with a tentative D call TRBD1 (5 bases). Between the trimmed V and J ends, which lost 4 bases and 5 bases, there was a span of 14 bases. The CDR3 runs to 14 residues. Germline CDR1 is SNHLY and CDR2 is FYNNEI.

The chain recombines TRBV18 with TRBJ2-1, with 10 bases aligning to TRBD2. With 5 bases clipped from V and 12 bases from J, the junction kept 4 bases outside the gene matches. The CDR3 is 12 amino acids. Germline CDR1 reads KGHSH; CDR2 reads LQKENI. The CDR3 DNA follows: TGTGCCAGCTCATCGTTAGCGGGAGGGCAGTTCTTC. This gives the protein CASSSLAGGQFF.

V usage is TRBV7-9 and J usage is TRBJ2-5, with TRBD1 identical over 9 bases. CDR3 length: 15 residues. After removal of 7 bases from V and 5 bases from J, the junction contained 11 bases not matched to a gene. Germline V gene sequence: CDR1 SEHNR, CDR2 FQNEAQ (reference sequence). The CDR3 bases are TGTGCCAGCAAGGGGGTTTATGGACAGGGGGAGACCCAGTACTTC. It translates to CASKGVYGQGETQYF.

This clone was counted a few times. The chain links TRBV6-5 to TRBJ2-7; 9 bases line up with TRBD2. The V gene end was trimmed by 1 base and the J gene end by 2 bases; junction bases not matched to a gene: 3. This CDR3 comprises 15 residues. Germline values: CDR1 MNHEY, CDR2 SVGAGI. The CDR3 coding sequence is TGTGCCAGCAGTTACTTAGCGGGGGAGACCTACGAGCAGTACTTC. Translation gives CASSYLAGETYEQYF.

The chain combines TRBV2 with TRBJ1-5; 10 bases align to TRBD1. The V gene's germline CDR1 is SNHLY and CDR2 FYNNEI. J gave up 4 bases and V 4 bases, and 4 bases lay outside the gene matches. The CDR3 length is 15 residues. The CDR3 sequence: CASSVGQGSNQPQHF. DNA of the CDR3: TGTGCCAGCAGTGTGGGACAGGGGTCTAATCAGCCCCAGCATTTT.

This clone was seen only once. The CDR3 nucleotides read TGTGCCAGCAGTTACTCCAGGGGGCTAGGTGGAAACACCATATATTTT. Encoded protein: CASSYSRGLGGNTIYF. This sequence joins TRBV6-5 and TRBJ1-3; 8 bases map to TRBD1. This CDR3 spans 16 amino acids. V dropped 0 bases and J dropped 3; count of bases not matched to a gene: 4. The germline gives CDR1 MNHEY, CDR2 SVGAGI.

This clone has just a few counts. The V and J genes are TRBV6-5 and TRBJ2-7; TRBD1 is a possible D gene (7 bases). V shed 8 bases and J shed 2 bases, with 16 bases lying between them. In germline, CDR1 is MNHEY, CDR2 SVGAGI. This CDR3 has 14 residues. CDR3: CASALRDSTYEQYF. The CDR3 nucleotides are TGTGCCAGCGCGTTGCGGGACAGTACCTACGAGCAGTACTTC.

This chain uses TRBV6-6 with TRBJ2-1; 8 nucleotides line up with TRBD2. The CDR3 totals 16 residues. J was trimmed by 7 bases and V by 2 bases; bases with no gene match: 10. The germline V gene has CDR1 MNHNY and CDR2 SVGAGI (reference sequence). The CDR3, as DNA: TGTGCCAGCAGTTACCCACTAGCGGTTCGGTCTAATGAGCAGTTCTTC. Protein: CASSYPLAVRSNEQFF.

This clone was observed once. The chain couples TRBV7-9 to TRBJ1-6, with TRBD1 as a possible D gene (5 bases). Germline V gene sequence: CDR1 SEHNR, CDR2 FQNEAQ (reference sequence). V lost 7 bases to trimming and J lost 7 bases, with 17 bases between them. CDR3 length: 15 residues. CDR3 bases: TGTGCCAGCACCATGGACAAGCTGGGGAATTCACCCCTCCACTTT. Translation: CASTMDKLGNSPLHF.

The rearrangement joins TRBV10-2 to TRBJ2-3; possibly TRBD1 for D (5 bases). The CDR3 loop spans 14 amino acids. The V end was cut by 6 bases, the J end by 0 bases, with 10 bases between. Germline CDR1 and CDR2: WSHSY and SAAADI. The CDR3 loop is CASRGPYSTDTQYF. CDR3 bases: TGCGCCAGCAGGGGGCCCTACAGCACAGATACGCAGTATTTT.

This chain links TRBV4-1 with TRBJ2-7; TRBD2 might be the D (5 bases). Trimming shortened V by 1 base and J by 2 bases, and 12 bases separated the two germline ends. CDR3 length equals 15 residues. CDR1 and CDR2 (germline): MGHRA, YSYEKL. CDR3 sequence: CASSQGVAGAYEQYF. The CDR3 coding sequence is TGCGCCAGCAGCCAAGGCGTGGCGGGCGCCTACGAGCAGTACTTC.